This T cell receptor beta chain was captured by sequencing in a study of blood T cell repertoires in COVID-19. Study-wide context: Samples taken during acute and convalescent COVID-19 were collected in the United States, Italy and Spain.

TCRdb's copy holds only in-frame clones and misses some; the assay was immunoSEQ multiplex PCR. Of a few hundred thousand clones listed, more than 65% were seen once; the top ten hold around 3.6%. Participants came from about two dozen US areas, aged about 18 to 100 years. Cohort 3 recovered donors had two negative PCRs, clearance, or symptom resolution. The clonotype comes from a man over 45 who had recovered from COVID-19. The specimen was PBMCs or T cells enriched from blood (not recorded which).

CDR3 sequence (DNA): TGTGCCAGTAGGGACAGTGGGGACATCGAGCAGTACTTC. Residues: CASRDSGDIEQYF. This sequence joins TRBV7-9 and TRBJ2-7, with 7 nucleotides matching TRBD1. V dropped 9 bases and J dropped 6; count of bases not matched to a gene: 11. CDR3 size: 13 residues. The V gene's germline CDR1 is SEHNR and CDR2 FQNEAQ (reference sequence).